The 27 T cell receptor beta chains given below trace back to one sample, sequenced in a study of STAT5B mutations in CD4+ large granular lymphocyte leukemia. Repertoires were generated with immunoSEQ multiplex PCR, while TCRdb's copy carries only in-frame clones and drops some. This sample yields approximately 32,000 clones, of which around 88% are seen a single time; more than 0.75% belongs to the top ten. Sample: CD4+ T cells from blood buffy coats. These TCRs come from a human donor in good health.

The chain has TRBV5-1 and TRBJ2-5; possible D gene TRBD1, 5 bases. This CDR3 has 13 amino acids. Germline V gives CDR1 SGHRS, CDR2 YFSETQ. Trimming removed 2 bases at V and 5 bases at J, with 10 bases between. The CDR3, as DNA: TGCGCCAGCAGCTTCCAGGGATGGGAGACCCAGTACTTC. Protein: CASSFQGWETQYF.

In nucleotides, the CDR3 is TGTGCCAGCAGCCCATACAGGAGTGATGGCTACACCTTC. As protein: CASSPYRSDGYTF. V usage is TRBV7-2 and J usage is TRBJ1-2; possibly TRBD1 for D (5 bases). CDR3 length equals 13 residues. Germline values: CDR1 SGHTA, CDR2 FQGNSA. V lost 5 bases and J 6 bases, leaving 13 bases between the germline ends. The full variable domain, with the rest looked up from reference TRBV7-2 and TRBJ1-2, is GAGVSQSPSNKVTEKGKDVELRCDPISGHTALYWYRQSLGQGLEFLIYFQGNSAPDKSGLPSDRFSAERTGGSVSTLTIQRTQQEDSAVYLCASSPYRSDGYTFGSGTRLTVV.

This chain connects TRBV11-3 to TRBJ2-7; D not resolved. Germline lookup yields CDR1 SGHNT and CDR2 YENEEA. This CDR3 is 11 amino acids long. The V and J ends lost 7 bases and 3 bases respectively, with 7 bases between them. CDR3 bases: TGTGCCAGCACCAACGACTACGAGCAGTACTTC. Protein: CASTNDYEQYF.

V and J are TRBV7-9 and TRBJ2-3; D assignment may be TRBD1 or TRBD2 (5 bases each). The CDR3 is made up of 15 amino acids. CDR1 and CDR2 (germline): SEHNR, FQNEAQ (reference sequence). Trimming cost V 3 bases and J 13 bases, with 23 bases left between them. CDR3 sequence (DNA): TGTGCCAGCAGCTTCAGGCCCCAAAGGGGCAACGGGGAGTATTTT. Its translation: CASSFRPQRGNGEYF.

The V call is TRBV29-1, the J call TRBJ1-2, with D possibly matching TRBD1 (5 bases). CDR1 and CDR2 (germline): SQVTM, ANQGSEA. The length of the CDR3 is 13 residues. The V end lost 6 bases, the J end lost 8 bases, and 19 bases lay between the germline ends. CDR3 nucleotide sequence: TGCAGCGTAGATAGGAACGGGGCGGAGGGCTACACCTTC. Amino acids: CSVDRNGAEGYTF. Together with reference TRBV29-1 and TRBJ1-2, the CDR3 gives the full variable domain: SAVISQKPSRDICQRGTSLTIQCQVDSQVTMMFWYRQQPGQSLTLIATANQGSEATYESGFVIDKFPISRPNLTFSTLTVSNMSPEDSSIYLCSVDRNGAEGYTFGSGTRLTVV.

This clone was detected only a few times. This chain joins TRBV9 and TRBJ1-1, with D tentatively TRBD1 (5 bases). The V gene's germline CDR1 is SGDLS and CDR2 YYNGEE. V was pared by 1 base and J by 1 base, with 11 bases between. The CDR3 runs to 15 residues. The CDR3 is CASSVQGMGNTEAFF. The CDR3 DNA reads TGTGCCAGCAGCGTACAGGGAATGGGGAACACTGAAGCTTTCTTT.

CDR3 protein: CASSIVAGPYNYGYTF. The CDR3 coding sequence is TGTGCCAGTAGTATAGTGGCAGGACCTTATAACTATGGCTACACCTTC. The chain links TRBV19 to TRBJ1-2; D unclear. Trimming shortened V by 1 base and J by 1 base, and 13 bases separated the two germline ends. The CDR3 runs 16 residues. CDR1 LNHDA and CDR2 SQIVND come from the germline V gene (reference sequence). Variable domain in full (rest from reference TRBV19 and TRBJ1-2): DGGITQSPKYLFRKEGQNVTLSCEQNLNHDAMYWYRQDPGQGLRLIYYSQIVNDFQKGDIAEGYSVSREKKESFPLTVTSAQKNPTAFYLCASSIVAGPYNYGYTFGSGTRLTVV.

The rearrangement uses TRBV5-8 and TRBJ1-2; D is unresolved. V lost 7 bases and J lost 2, with 12 bases in between. The germline V gene has CDR1 SGHTS and CDR2 YDEGEE. The CDR3 contains 13 residues. CDR3 in DNA: TGTGCCAGCGCCTTAAACGAGAACTATGGCTACACCTTC. Protein: CASALNENYGYTF.

The chain combines TRBV11-2 with TRBJ2-7; 10 nucleotides line up with TRBD1. Trimming at V came to 4 bases and at J to 0 bases, leaving 12 bases not matched to a gene. This CDR3 contains 18 residues. In germline, CDR1 is SGHAT, CDR2 FQNNGV. The CDR3 DNA sequence: TGTGCCAGCAGCTCTCCCGGGACAGGGGCTAGGAGCTCCTACGAGCAGTACTTC. This gives the protein CASSSPGTGARSSYEQYF.

The chain links TRBV6-6 to TRBJ1-3, with D possibly TRBD1 on 6 matching bases. Trimming pared 8 bases from V and 2 bases from J, leaving 16 bases between. The CDR3 has 15 residues. Germline values: CDR1 MNHNY, CDR2 SVGAGI (reference sequence). CDR3 nucleotide sequence: TGTGCCAGCGTCCGAGGGGCAGGGGCTGGAAACACCATATATTTT. It yields the protein CASVRGAGAGNTIYF.

The count of this clone is one. The rearrangement links TRBV27 to TRBJ2-5; 7 nucleotides line up with TRBD1. Germline trimming cut 6 bases from V and 0 bases from J; bases unmatched to any gene: 4. This CDR3 region has 14 residues. Germline V CDR1 and CDR2: MNHEY, SMNVEV (reference sequence). CDR3 amino acids: CASSKTGYQETQYF. The CDR3 DNA follows: TGTGCCAGCAGCAAGACAGGGTACCAAGAGACCCAGTACTTC.

The rearrangement links TRBV5-6 to TRBJ1-1, with a weak D call TRBD1 (5 bases). V was clipped by 4 bases and J by 6 bases, with 22 bases between them. From germline, CDR1 is SGHDT and CDR2 YYEEEE. The CDR3 contains 16 residues. The CDR3 is CASSKNELRGASEAFF. The DNA of the CDR3 is TGTGCCAGCAGCAAAAATGAATTGCGGGGCGCCTCTGAAGCTTTCTTT.

The genes are TRBV19 and TRBJ2-2; the match to TRBD1 covers 9 bases. The CDR3 covers 14 residues. The trim removed 7 bases at V and 3 bases at J, leaving 3 bases unmatched. Germline V gene sequence: CDR1 LNHDA, CDR2 SQIVND (reference sequence). The CDR3 DNA reads TGTGCCAGTACGGACAGGGGAGACACCGGGGAGCTGTTTTTT. Translating it yields CASTDRGDTGELFF. The variable domain in full, completed from reference TRBV19 and TRBJ2-2, reads DGGITQSPKYLFRKEGQNVTLSCEQNLNHDAMYWYRQDPGQGLRLIYYSQIVNDFQKGDIAEGYSVSREKKESFPLTVTSAQKNPTAFYLCASTDRGDTGELFFGEGSRLTVL.

The chain couples TRBV11-2 to TRBJ2-3, with 8 bases fitting TRBD1. CDR1 and CDR2 from the germline V gene are SGHAT and FQNNGV. The CDR3 is 14 amino acids. V lost 8 bases to trimming and J lost 2 bases; unmatched junction nucleotides: 6. This chain's CDR3 is CASWAGGDTDTQYF. The CDR3 DNA follows: TGTGCCAGCTGGGCAGGGGGCGACACAGATACGCAGTATTTT. Filled out from reference TRBV11-2 and TRBJ2-3, the complete variable domain reads EAGVAQSPRYKIIEKRQSVAFWCNPISGHATLYWYQQILGQGPKLLIQFQNNGVVDDSQLPKDRFSAERLKGVDSTLKIQPAKLEDSAVYLCASWAGGDTDTQYFGPGTRLTVL.

The chain combines TRBV11-2 with TRBJ1-1, with a possible D match to TRBD1 (5 bases). The ends were cut back, 1 base at V and 4 bases at J, with 10 bases in the middle. This CDR3 is 14 amino acids long. From germline, CDR1 is SGHAT and CDR2 FQNNGV. The CDR3 here is CASSLARGVTEAFF. In nucleotides, the CDR3 is TGTGCCAGCAGCTTAGCGCGGGGGGTCACTGAAGCTTTCTTT.

The chain joins TRBV7-2 to TRBJ2-1; no clear D gene. Per germline, CDR1 SGHTA and CDR2 FQGNSA. CDR3 length: 12 amino acids. The ends were cut back, 4 bases at V and 4 bases at J, with 5 bases in the middle. This CDR3 reads CASSSQYNEQFF. The CDR3 DNA follows: TGTGCCAGCAGCTCCCAATACAATGAGCAGTTCTTC.

This chain uses TRBV23-1 with TRBJ1-1; unclear D gene. TRBV23-1 is an ORF; its function is uncertain. This CDR3 comprises 17 residues. Trimming took 1 base from V and 5 from J, leaving 20 bases between them. CDR3 bases: TGCGCCAGCAGTCAATATCGGCCAGAGGTGTTTTGGACTGAAGCTTTCTTT. This encodes CASSQYRPEVFWTEAFF.

The rearrangement joins TRBV6-1 to TRBJ1-4; 7 nucleotides agree with TRBD1. Unmatched junction bases numbered 8, after V lost 4 bases and J lost 0 bases. There are 17 residues in the CDR3. The V gene's germline CDR1 is MNHNS and CDR2 SASEGT. The CDR3 DNA sequence: TGTGCCAGCAGTGGACAAGGGACAGATACAACTAATGAAAAACTGTTTTTT. Translation: CASSGQGTDTTNEKLFF.

The gene calls are TRBV28 and TRBJ1-2; perhaps TRBD1 as D (5 bases). Trimming took 6 bases from V and 0 from J, leaving 14 bases between them. Germline V lookup: CDR1 MDHEN, CDR2 SYDVKM. This CDR3 has 15 amino acids. The CDR3, as DNA: TGTGCCAGCAGCCGTGACAGAGCCTCTAACTATGGCTACACCTTC. It encodes CASSRDRASNYGYTF.

The chain combines TRBV7-2 with TRBJ2-2, with D tentatively TRBD1 (6 bases). There are 16 residues in the CDR3. Per germline, CDR1 SGHTA and CDR2 FQGNSA. V shed 1 base and J shed 6 bases, with 15 bases lying between them. The CDR3 sequence: CASSLDPPGVSGELFF. As DNA, the CDR3 is TGTGCCAGCAGCTTAGATCCCCCAGGGGTTTCCGGGGAGCTGTTTTTT.

This rearrangement joins TRBV11-2 to TRBJ1-4, with 9 nucleotides matching TRBD1. V dropped 5 bases and J dropped 7; count of bases not matched to a gene: 2. This CDR3 is 13 amino acids long. Germline V gene lookup returns CDR1 SGHAT and CDR2 FQNNGV. CDR3 in DNA: TGTGCCAGCAGCCGGGACAGGGCTGAAAAACTGTTTTTT. Its protein product is CASSRDRAEKLFF.

V is TRBV28 and J is TRBJ2-1; D unresolved. V lost 3 bases to trimming and J lost 0 bases, with 9 bases between them. Germline CDR1 is MDHEN and CDR2 is SYDVKM. There are 15 residues in the CDR3. CDR3 sequence reads: CASSFAGNSYNEQFF. The CDR3 DNA is TGTGCCAGCAGTTTCGCAGGCAACTCCTACAATGAGCAGTTCTTC.

The rearrangement joins TRBV5-1 to TRBJ2-6; D is unclear. Germline V CDR1 and CDR2: SGHRS, YFSETQ. With 4 bases removed from V and 0 bases from J, the gap between germline ends came to 8 bases. The CDR3 totals 15 residues. For the CDR3, the DNA is TGCGCCAGCAGCCCCGCTTACTCTGGGGCCAACGTCCTGACTTTC. It yields the protein CASSPAYSGANVLTF.

Here the CDR3 DNA reads TGTGCCAGTAGTCCGGGACATGAACAGCCCCAGCATTTT. This gives the protein CASSPGHEQPQHF. The chain has TRBV19 and TRBJ1-5, with a possible D match to TRBD1 (6 bases). This CDR3 has 13 amino acids. Deletions cut 5 bases from V and 7 bases from J, with 12 bases between. Germline V gives CDR1 LNHDA, CDR2 SQIVND (reference sequence).

The chain employs TRBV30 and TRBJ1-1, with a possible D match to TRBD1 (5 bases). This CDR3 comprises 12 residues. V was cut by 4 bases and J by 8 bases, with 14 bases left in between. Germline V gives CDR1 GTSNPN, CDR2 SVGIG (reference sequence). DNA of the CDR3: TGTGCCTGGAATCCGACCCCAGGGGAAGCTTTCTTT. Its translation is CAWNPTPGEAFF.

This clone was counted a single time. CDR3 bases: TGCGCCAGCAGCCAAGAAGGCTATTCCACAGATACGCAGTATTTT. Its protein is CASSQEGYSTDTQYF. The chain couples TRBV4-1 to TRBJ2-3; the D is unclear. V lost 0 bases to trimming and J lost 2 bases, with 9 bases between them. The V gene's germline CDR1 is MGHRA and CDR2 YSYEKL. This CDR3 is built from 15 residues.

J is TRBJ2-7 and V is TRBV7-2; D unclear. V shed 0 bases and J shed 3 bases, with 9 bases lying between them. The CDR3 runs to 14 residues. Germline V gene lookup returns CDR1 SGHTA and CDR2 FQGNSA. The CDR3 sequence: CASSLARANYEQYF. The CDR3 nucleotides read TGTGCCAGCAGCTTAGCCCGCGCAAACTACGAGCAGTACTTC.